The next 16 T cell receptor beta chains were all read from a single sample in a study of blood T cell repertoires in COVID-19. The protocol was immunoSEQ multiplex PCR, while the TCRdb copy is restricted to in-frame clones and leaves out a portion. The data contain around 100,000 clones, about nine tenths of them singletons. Sequencing was carried out using peripheral blood. These receptors were obtained from a man aged 45-65 years with acute or convalescent COVID-19.

The rearrangement links TRBV10-2 to TRBJ2-4; D is ambiguous. The ends were cut back, 3 bases at V and 0 bases at J, with 18 bases in the middle. Germline loops: CDR1 WSHSY, CDR2 SAAADI. CDR3 size: 18 residues. Here the CDR3 reads CASSELWSPPLAKNIQYF. CDR3 in DNA: TGCGCCAGCAGTGAATTATGGAGTCCGCCTCTAGCCAAAAACATTCAGTACTTC.

This chain joins TRBV5-1 and TRBJ1-2, with D perhaps matching TRBD1 (6 bases). This CDR3 comprises 13 residues. Per germline, CDR1 SGHRS and CDR2 YFSETQ. Trimming cost V 4 bases and J 8 bases, with 15 bases left between them. The CDR3 coding sequence is TGCGCCAGCAGCGCGACAGGTCTTGGGGGCTACACCTTC. This encodes CASSATGLGGYTF.

The rearrangement uses TRBV7-2 and TRBJ2-5; 9 positions match TRBD2. Germline-derived CDR1 and CDR2 are SGHTA and FQGNSA. This CDR3 is 17 amino acids long. J was trimmed by 5 bases and V by 2 bases; bases with no gene match: 12. The CDR3 loop reads CASSLSAGGFVTETQYF. The CDR3 DNA sequence: TGTGCCAGCAGCTTATCAGCGGGAGGTTTCGTAACGGAGACCCAGTACTTC. The variable domain in full, with the rest retrieved from reference TRBV7-2 and TRBJ2-5, is GAGVSQSPSNKVTEKGKDVELRCDPISGHTALYWYRQSLGQGLEFLIYFQGNSAPDKSGLPSDRFSAERTGGSVSTLTIQRTQQEDSAVYLCASSLSAGGFVTETQYFGPGTRLLVL.

This chain connects TRBV7-9 to TRBJ1-2; D is perhaps TRBD1 (5 bases). The V and J ends lost 1 base and 10 bases respectively, with 7 bases between them. This CDR3 has 11 amino acids. Germline V gene sequence: CDR1 SEHNR, CDR2 FQNEAQ (reference sequence). The CDR3 DNA follows: TGTGCCAGCAGCTTAGAGGGGAACTACACCTTC. Encoded protein: CASSLEGNYTF.

This chain joins TRBV11-3 and TRBJ1-3, with D possibly being TRBD1 (6 bases). This CDR3 contains 17 residues. The germline V gene encodes CDR1 SGHNT and CDR2 YENEEA. The germline V and J ends were trimmed by 0 bases and 3 bases, with 15 bases remaining between them. In DNA form, the CDR3 reads TGTGCCAGCAGCTTAGATCGGGGCAGGGGCTATGGAAACACCATATATTTT. Its protein product is CASSLDRGRGYGNTIYF.

This chain links TRBV18 with TRBJ1-3, with 10 bases that match TRBD1. The CDR3 spans 19 residues. The V gene's germline CDR1 is KGHSH and CDR2 LQKENI. With V trimmed by 4 bases and J by 0 bases, 12 bases remained unmatched. Written as DNA, the CDR3 is TGTGCCAGCTCACTGACCGGGACAGGGGTCCTTTCCTCTGGAAACACCATATATTTT. This encodes CASSLTGTGVLSSGNTIYF.

This clone occurred once. The chain joins TRBV11-3 to TRBJ2-2; D call uncertain. V lost 7 bases, J lost 4 bases, and 4 bases lay in between. Germline CDR1 SGHNT, CDR2 YENEEA. This CDR3 spans 11 amino acids. CDR3 protein: CASTVTGELFF. The CDR3 DNA reads as TGTGCCAGCACCGTCACCGGGGAGCTGTTTTTT.

The V and J genes are TRBV30 and TRBJ2-1, with 13 bases that match TRBD2. The CDR3 has 14 amino acids. The germline V gene has CDR1 GTSNPN and CDR2 SVGIG (reference sequence). J lost 9 bases, V lost 4 bases, and 6 bases had no gene match. The CDR3 loop is CAWTTGLAGTEQFF. Here the CDR3 DNA reads TGTGCCTGGACGACGGGACTAGCGGGAACTGAGCAGTTCTTC.

V usage is TRBV6-6 and J usage is TRBJ2-7; maybe TRBD2 (5 bases). The V gene lost 5 bases and the J gene lost 4 bases, with 9 bases spanning the gap. The CDR3 sequence is 12 residues long. Germline V gives CDR1 MNHNY, CDR2 SVGAGI (reference sequence). DNA of the CDR3: TGTGCCAGCAGTCGGACGGGATACGAGCAGTACTTC. This codes for CASSRTGYEQYF.

This clone was counted once. This rearrangement joins TRBV24-1 to TRBJ1-2, with D unclear. The germline CDR1 and CDR2 sequences are KGHDR and SFDVKD. This CDR3 spans 12 amino acids. V was shortened by 3 bases and J by 10 bases, with 11 bases between the two germline ends. The CDR3 spells CATSDGAVVYTF. In nucleotides, the CDR3 is TGTGCCACCAGTGATGGAGCAGTGGTCTACACCTTC.

This rearrangement joins TRBV11-2 to TRBJ1-3, with 9 bases that match TRBD1. Per germline, CDR1 SGHAT and CDR2 FQNNGV. After removal of 5 bases from V and 7 bases from J, the junction contained 9 bases not matched to a gene. The CDR3 runs to 15 residues. The CDR3, as DNA: TGTGCCAGCAGCGTACCGGGACAGGGTTGGAACACCATATATTTT. Its protein product is CASSVPGQGWNTIYF.

The V and J genes are TRBV24-1 and TRBJ2-3, with TRBD1 matching 8 bases. The germline V gene encodes CDR1 KGHDR and CDR2 SFDVKD. CDR3 size: 16 residues. J was trimmed by 2 bases and V by 4 bases; bases with no gene match: 7. CDR3 sequence: CATSETGQGLTDTQYF. CDR3 coding DNA: TGTGCCACCAGTGAAACTGGACAGGGCCTCACAGATACGCAGTATTTT.

This rearrangement joins TRBV6-1 to TRBJ2-3, with 11 bases identical to TRBD2. V gave up 4 bases and J gave up 3 bases; unmatched junction bases: 12. Germline loops: CDR1 MNHNS, CDR2 SASEGT. This CDR3 has 18 residues. Here the CDR3 reads CASSVVAGGGDRTDTQYF. As DNA, the CDR3 is TGTGCCAGCAGTGTTGTAGCGGGAGGGGGTGACAGAACAGATACGCAGTATTTT.

The genes are TRBV6-6 and TRBJ2-5; tentatively, D is TRBD2 (6 bases). CDR3 length: 14 residues. Per the germline V gene, CDR1 is MNHNY and CDR2 is SVGAGI (reference sequence). V was clipped by 8 bases and J by 3 bases, with 16 bases between them. CDR3 loop: CASLTGSKKETQYF. In DNA, the CDR3 is TGTGCCAGCTTGACCGGGAGTAAAAAAGAGACCCAGTACTTC.

The chain is built from TRBV30 and TRBJ1-3, with TRBD1 matching over 9 bases. Germline V gene sequence: CDR1 GTSNPN, CDR2 SVGIG (reference sequence). V shed 0 bases and J 2 bases; nucleotides not matched to a gene: 5. CDR3 length equals 16 residues. CDR3 bases: TGTGCCTGGAGTGTAATTTACAGGGGGCCTGGAAACACCATATATTTT. This encodes CAWSVIYRGPGNTIYF.

The chain employs TRBV15 and TRBJ1-2, with 8 bases aligning to TRBD1. Looked up from germline, CDR1 is LNHNV and CDR2 is YYDKDF (reference sequence). The CDR3 is 16 amino acids. V lost 0 bases and J lost 0; bases outside the gene matches: 3. The DNA of the CDR3 is TGTGCCACCAGCAGAGACGGGACAGGCGCTAACTATGGCTACACCTTC. Translated, it gives CATSRDGTGANYGYTF.